This TCR beta chain was identified during a study of cytomegalovirus exposure and HLA in healthy donors. Whole-study context: Ancestry clustering placed around four fifths of over 300 genotyped donors in the Caucasian-associated cluster.

Study-wide findings and caveats: There were some 150 TCR beta chains listed as cytomegalovirus-associated. Despite most TCR sequences being rare, some public TCRs occurred in many donors.

Germline assignment: CDR1 GTSNPN and CDR2 SVGIG (reference sequence). The CDR3 sequence is 14 residues long. V gave up 0 bases and J gave up 0 bases; unmatched junction bases: 2. Healthy bone marrow donors made up the donor group. The PCR had 60 Vbeta and 13 Jbeta primers. The data were produced by immunoSEQ multiplex PCR, yet TCRdb's version contains in-frame clones alone and is incomplete. The table records more than 140,000 clones, 75% of them present only once. To note about this clone: As yet, its antigen is unknown.

The source material was PBMCs. The source is a man in his forties in good health and CMV-seronegative. The chain combines TRBV30 with TRBJ2-7; 7 nucleotides match TRBD2. CDR3: CAWSVRGVSYEQYF. CDR3 DNA: TGTGCCTGGAGTGTACGGGGGGTCTCCTACGAGCAGTACTTC.